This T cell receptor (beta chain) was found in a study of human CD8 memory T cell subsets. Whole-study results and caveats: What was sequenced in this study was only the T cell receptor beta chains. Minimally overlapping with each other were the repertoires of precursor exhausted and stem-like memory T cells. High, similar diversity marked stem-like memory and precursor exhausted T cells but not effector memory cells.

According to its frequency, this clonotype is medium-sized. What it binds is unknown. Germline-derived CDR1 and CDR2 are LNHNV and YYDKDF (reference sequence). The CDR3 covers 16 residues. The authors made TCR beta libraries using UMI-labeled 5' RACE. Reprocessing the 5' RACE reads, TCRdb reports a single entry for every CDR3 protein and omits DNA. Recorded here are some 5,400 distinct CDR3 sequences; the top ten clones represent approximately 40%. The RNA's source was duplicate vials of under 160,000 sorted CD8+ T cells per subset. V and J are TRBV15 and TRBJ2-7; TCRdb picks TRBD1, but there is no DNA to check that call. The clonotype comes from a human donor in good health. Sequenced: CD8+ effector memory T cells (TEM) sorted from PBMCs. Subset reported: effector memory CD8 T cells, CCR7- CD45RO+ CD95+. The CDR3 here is CATSRARGQGADEQYF.